There are many counts of the clone carrying this T cell receptor (beta chain). The target antigen is unknown. The entry originates in a study of T cells in Graves' hyperthyroidism and ophthalmopathy. Study-level findings and limits: Ophthalmopathy got predicted by the model a median 6.5 months before its onset. Also found in blood were most expanded thyroid clonotypes above 0.001.

V was shortened by 2 bases and J by 5 bases, with 6 bases between the two germline ends. Per germline, CDR1 SNHLY and CDR2 FYNNEI. CDR3 length: 12 residues. What was amplified from RNA transcripts were TCR beta CDR3 regions. The HTBI primer set drove a first-round RT-PCR of the TCR CDR3. MiXCR was run by TCRdb on the multiplex PCR reads, yielding one entry per CDR3 protein. The sample contains around 660,000 distinct CDR3 sequences, less than 45% of which appear only once. The receptor comes from an adult man with Graves' disease, either hyperthyroidism or ophthalmopathy (not recorded which). The source material was peripheral blood or thyroid tissue (not recorded which). V gene TRBV2 combines with J gene TRBJ1-2; no clear D gene. The CDR3: CASSESVYGYTF. CDR3 DNA: TGTGCCAGCAGTGAATCGGTATATGGCTACACCTTC.